Each of the 22 T cell receptor beta chains below was sequenced from the same sample in a study of shared clonotypes between healthy human individuals. Libraries were prepared by immunoSEQ multiplex PCR; TCRdb keeps only in-frame clonotypes and omits some of them. Of approximately 2,300,000 clones in the sample, around 90% were seen once. The sample taken for sequencing was naive CD4+ T cells from PBMCs. Specified subset: CD45RA+ positively selected. All receptors derive from a man younger than 30 in good health. Some clones in this sample may be carry-over from other donors' samples.

The gene calls are TRBV7-9 and TRBJ2-7, with 8 positions matching TRBD1. The CDR3 length is 15 residues. Losses at the gene ends were 5 bases for V and 2 bases for J; bases not matched to a gene: 8. CDR1 is SEHNR and CDR2 is FQNEAQ in the germline V gene (reference sequence). CDR3 bases: TGTGCCAGCAGCCCGAGGACAGGGAGGACCTACGAGCAGTACTTC. It translates to CASSPRTGRTYEQYF.

The chain is built from TRBV19 and TRBJ2-5; 8 nucleotides agree with TRBD2. Germline trimming cut 2 bases from V and 4 bases from J; bases unmatched to any gene: 9. This CDR3 comprises 16 residues. Germline CDR1 reads LNHDA; CDR2 reads SQIVND (reference sequence). Here the CDR3 DNA reads TGTGCCAGTAGTATATCCCCCACTAGCGGCCGAGAGACCCAGTACTTC. Amino acid sequence: CASSISPTSGRETQYF.

V is TRBV6-6 and J is TRBJ2-7, with D uncertain. V was clipped by 2 bases and J by 2 bases, with 7 bases between them. There are 13 residues in the CDR3. Germline assignment: CDR1 MNHNY and CDR2 SVGAGI (reference sequence). CDR3 nucleotide sequence: TGTGCCAGCAGTTACAATCGGGCCTACGAGCAGTACTTC. Its translation: CASSYNRAYEQYF.

The CDR3 DNA reads as TGTGCCAGCAGCCCACGGACTAATTCTGTTGTCAACGTCCTGACTTTC. Translated, it gives CASSPRTNSVVNVLTF. The V gene is TRBV7-2, the J gene TRBJ2-6; TRBD2 might be the D (6 bases). V was pared by 5 bases and J by 9 bases, with 20 bases between. CDR1 is SGHTA, CDR2 FQGNSA, per germline. This CDR3 spans 16 amino acids. Complete variable domain (other parts from reference TRBV7-2 and TRBJ2-6): GAGVSQSPSNKVTEKGKDVELRCDPISGHTALYWYRQSLGQGLEFLIYFQGNSAPDKSGLPSDRFSAERTGGSVSTLTIQRTQQEDSAVYLCASSPRTNSVVNVLTFGAGSRLTVL.

This chain connects TRBV29-1 to TRBJ2-2, with no clear D. CDR3 length: 15 residues. Trimming removed 4 bases from V and 0 bases from J, with 12 bases in between. Looked up from germline, CDR1 is SQVTM and CDR2 is ANQGSEA. In DNA, the CDR3 is TGCAGCGTTGGACCCGTCGGAACGAACACCGGGGAGCTGTTTTTT. The encoded protein is CSVGPVGTNTGELFF.

The V and J genes are TRBV7-8 and TRBJ1-2, with D possibly being TRBD1 (6 bases). In germline, CDR1 is SGHVS, CDR2 FQNEAQ. The CDR3 runs to 15 residues. V shed 8 bases and J shed 4 bases, with 20 bases lying between them. The CDR3 sequence is CASGRKQGWGYGYTF. In DNA form, the CDR3 reads TGTGCCAGCGGCCGTAAACAGGGCTGGGGCTATGGCTACACCTTC.

V and J are TRBV11-2 and TRBJ2-1; D gene ambiguous. The ends were cut back, 0 bases at V and 0 bases at J, with 3 bases in the middle. This CDR3 contains 14 residues. The germline V gene has CDR1 SGHAT and CDR2 FQNNGV. The CDR3 loop reads CASSLDGSYNEQFF. The CDR3 coding sequence is TGTGCCAGCAGCTTAGATGGCTCCTACAATGAGCAGTTCTTC.

CDR3 in DNA: TGTGCCAGACTACTCACAGGGGGGCTAGACACTGAAGCTTTCTTT. Protein product: CARLLTGGLDTEAFF. V gene TRBV5-3 combines with J gene TRBJ1-1; the match to TRBD1 covers 8 bases. TRBV5-3 belongs to the ORF category, with a function that is uncertain. The V and J ends lost 7 bases and 3 bases, in that order; junction bases with no gene match: 11. The CDR3 runs to 15 residues.

This clone appeared once. The rearrangement uses TRBV21-1 and TRBJ2-7; the tabulated D call, TRBD1, remains unverified against the DNA. TRBV21-1 is a documented pseudogene. The CDR3 contains 14 residues. CDR3 in DNA: TGTGCCAGCAGCAAAACGGCAGGGCGGTACGAGCAGTACTTC. Translating it yields CASSKTAGRYEQYF.

The chain has TRBV28 and TRBJ1-2; D remains ambiguous. Trimming removed 5 bases at V and 2 bases at J, with 12 bases between. Looked up from germline, CDR1 is MDHEN and CDR2 is SYDVKM. The CDR3 covers 14 residues. The CDR3 protein is CASSPPQGNYGYTF. The CDR3 DNA reads as TGTGCCAGCAGTCCCCCCCAAGGGAACTATGGCTACACCTTC.

The chain is built from TRBV18 and TRBJ1-5; no firm D call. Looked up from germline, CDR1 is KGHSH and CDR2 is LQKENI. Trimming shortened V by 2 bases and J by 6 bases, and 14 bases separated the two germline ends. The CDR3 length is 15 residues. The CDR3, as DNA: TGTGCCAGCTCACCATCCGCGGTGGGGATTCAGCCCCAGCATTTT. As protein: CASSPSAVGIQPQHF.

V usage is TRBV28 and J usage is TRBJ2-2; 8 bases line up with TRBD1. V was pared by 8 bases and J by 5 bases, with 7 bases of the junction left unmatched. This CDR3 is built from 14 residues. Germline CDR1 reads MDHEN; CDR2 reads SYDVKM. The CDR3 nucleotides are TGTGCCAGCCAGGACAGGGAAAGGACCGGGGAGCTGTTTTTT. It is translated as CASQDRERTGELFF.

The rearrangement links TRBV9 to TRBJ2-3; D gene uncertain. CDR1 SGDLS and CDR2 YYNGEE come from the germline V gene. This CDR3 region has 13 residues. Trimming shortened V by 1 base and J by 1 base, and 4 bases separated the two germline ends. CDR3 bases: TGTGCCAGCAGCGTAATGGGCACAGATACGCAGTATTTT. Protein: CASSVMGTDTQYF.

About this clone: This sample includes further DNA sequences coding for the same CDR3. The rearrangement uses TRBV5-1 and TRBJ2-3; D perhaps matches TRBD2 (6 bases). The CDR3 has 15 amino acids. Germline CDR1 reads SGHRS; CDR2 reads YFSETQ. Trimming left V 0 bases short and J 0 bases short, with 8 bases between. CDR3 region: CASSLGRGSTDTQYF. The CDR3, as DNA: TGCGCCAGCAGCTTGGGGCGGGGTAGCACAGATACGCAGTATTTT.

The chain has TRBV14 and TRBJ2-7, with a tentative D call TRBD1 (6 bases). V lost 1 base and J lost 2, with 9 bases in between. This CDR3 spans 14 amino acids. The germline V gene has CDR1 SGHDN and CDR2 FVKESK. The CDR3 loop reads CASSQVQGPYEQYF. The CDR3 nucleotides read TGTGCCAGCAGCCAAGTACAGGGCCCCTACGAGCAGTACTTC. Together with reference TRBV14 and TRBJ2-7, the CDR3 gives the full variable domain: EAGVTQFPSHSVIEKGQTVTLRCDPISGHDNLYWYRRVMGKEIKFLLHFVKESKQDESGMPNNRFLAERTGGTYSTLKVQPAELEDSGVYFCASSQVQGPYEQYFGPGTRLTVT.

There are a few counts of this clone. J is TRBJ1-2 and V is TRBV7-9; possibly TRBD1 for D (5 bases). Germline CDR1 is SEHNR and CDR2 is FQNEAQ (reference sequence). The CDR3 length is 14 residues. Between the trimmed V and J ends, which lost 1 base and 8 bases, there was a span of 14 bases. The CDR3 loop reads CASSLGQTREGYTF. The CDR3 nucleotides are TGTGCCAGCAGCTTAGGGCAGACCAGGGAAGGCTACACCTTC.

V gene TRBV5-6 combines with J gene TRBJ2-7; 9 positions agree with TRBD1. Trimming took 6 bases from V and 7 from J; bases not matched to a gene: 11. The CDR3 has 14 residues. Per germline, CDR1 SGHDT and CDR2 YYEEEE. CDR3 amino acids: CASTQTGGAGEQYF. The CDR3 DNA follows: TGTGCCAGCACCCAAACAGGGGGCGCGGGGGAGCAGTACTTC.

The CDR3 DNA reads TGCAGCGCTGACAGGTTCGATGGCTACACCTTC. As protein: CSADRFDGYTF. The rearrangement links TRBV20-1 to TRBJ1-2; a possible D gene is TRBD1 (6 bases). This CDR3 has 11 amino acids. Germline assignment: CDR1 DFQATT and CDR2 SNEGSKA (reference sequence).

The genes are TRBV11-3 and TRBJ2-1, with D possibly TRBD2 on 5 matching bases. Trimming cost V 3 bases and J 7 bases, with 10 bases left between them. The CDR3 extends over 13 amino acids. Germline CDR1 reads SGHNT; CDR2 reads YENEEA. The DNA of the CDR3 is TGTGCCAGCAGCTTCTCCACTAGTAATGAGCAGTTCTTC. It is translated as CASSFSTSNEQFF.

This chain uses TRBV5-1 with TRBJ2-3; D is tentatively TRBD1 or TRBD2 (5 bases each). CDR1 is SGHRS, CDR2 YFSETQ, per germline. The CDR3 is 16 residues long. Trimming took 3 bases from V and 0 from J, leaving 14 bases between them. The CDR3 reads CASSSPRGVSTDTQYF. DNA for the CDR3: TGCGCCAGCAGCTCCCCTCGAGGGGTTAGCACAGATACGCAGTATTTT.

The chain couples TRBV5-5 to TRBJ2-7, with 7 bases that match TRBD1. Germline V gene data show CDR1 as SGHKS and CDR2 as YYEKEE (reference sequence). V dropped 4 bases and J dropped 3; count of bases not matched to a gene: 7. This CDR3 spans 14 amino acids. The CDR3 region is CASSQQGIGYEQYF. The CDR3, as DNA: TGTGCCAGCAGCCAACAGGGGATCGGCTACGAGCAGTACTTC.

Written as DNA, the CDR3 is TGTGCCAGCAGCTACCTAGCGGGAGGGCCGGAGTACGAGCAGTACTTC. Translation gives CASSYLAGGPEYEQYF. The chain carries TRBV7-8 and TRBJ2-7, with 12 bases matching TRBD2. Per the germline V gene, CDR1 is SGHVS and CDR2 is FQNEAQ. This CDR3 spans 16 amino acids. Trimming cost V 4 bases and J 4 bases; bases outside gene matches: 8.